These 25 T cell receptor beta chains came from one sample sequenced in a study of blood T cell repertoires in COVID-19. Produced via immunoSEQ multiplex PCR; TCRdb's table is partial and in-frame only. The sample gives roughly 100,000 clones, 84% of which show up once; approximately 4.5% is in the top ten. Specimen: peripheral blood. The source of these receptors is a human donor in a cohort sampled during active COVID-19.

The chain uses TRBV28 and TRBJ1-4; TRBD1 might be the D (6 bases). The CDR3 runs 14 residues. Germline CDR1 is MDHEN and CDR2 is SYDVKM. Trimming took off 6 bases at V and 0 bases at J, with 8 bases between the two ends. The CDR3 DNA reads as TGTGCCAGCAGAGCAGGGGCAACTAATGAAAAACTGTTTTTT. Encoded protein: CASRAGATNEKLFF.

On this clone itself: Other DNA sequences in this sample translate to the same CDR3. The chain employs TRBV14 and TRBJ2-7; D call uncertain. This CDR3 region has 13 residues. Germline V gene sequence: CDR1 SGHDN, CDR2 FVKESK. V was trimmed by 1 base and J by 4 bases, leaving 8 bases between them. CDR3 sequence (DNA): TGTGCCAGCAGCCAAGTGCGAAATTACGAGCAGTACTTC. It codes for CASSQVRNYEQYF.

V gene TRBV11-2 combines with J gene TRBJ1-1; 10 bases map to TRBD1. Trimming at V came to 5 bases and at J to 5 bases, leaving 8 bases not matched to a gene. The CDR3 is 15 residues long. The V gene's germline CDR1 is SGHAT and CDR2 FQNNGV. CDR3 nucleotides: TGTGCCAGCAGCCCCGGACAGGGGGGTTGGACTGAAGCTTTCTTT. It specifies CASSPGQGGWTEAFF.

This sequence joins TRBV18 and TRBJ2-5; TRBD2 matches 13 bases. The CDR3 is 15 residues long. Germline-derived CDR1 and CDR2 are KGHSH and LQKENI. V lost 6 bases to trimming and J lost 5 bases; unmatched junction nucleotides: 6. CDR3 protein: CASSRLAGGVETQYF. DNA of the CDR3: TGTGCCAGCTCCCGACTAGCGGGGGGCGTGGAGACCCAGTACTTC.

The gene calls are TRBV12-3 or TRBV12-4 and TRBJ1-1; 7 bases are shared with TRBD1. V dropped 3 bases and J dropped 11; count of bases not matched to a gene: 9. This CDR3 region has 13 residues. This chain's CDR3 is CASSFYRGTPAFF. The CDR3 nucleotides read TGTGCCAGCAGTTTTTACAGGGGCACGCCGGCTTTCTTT.

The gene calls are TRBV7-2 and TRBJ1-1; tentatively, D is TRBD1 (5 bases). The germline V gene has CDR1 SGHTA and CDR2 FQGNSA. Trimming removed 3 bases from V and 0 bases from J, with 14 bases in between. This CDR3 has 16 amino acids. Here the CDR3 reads CASSFNSGGLNTEAFF. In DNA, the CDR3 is TGTGCCAGCAGCTTCAATTCGGGGGGTTTGAACACTGAAGCTTTCTTT. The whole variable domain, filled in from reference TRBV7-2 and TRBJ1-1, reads GAGVSQSPSNKVTEKGKDVELRCDPISGHTALYWYRQSLGQGLEFLIYFQGNSAPDKSGLPSDRFSAERTGGSVSTLTIQRTQQEDSAVYLCASSFNSGGLNTEAFFGQGTRLTVV.

CDR3 residues: CASSLYAGGLDTQYF. In nucleotides, the CDR3 is TGTGCCAGCAGCTTATACGCGGGGGGGCTAGATACGCAGTATTTT. The chain has TRBV11-2 and TRBJ2-3; 9 bases are shared with TRBD2. The CDR3 totals 15 residues. Per the germline V gene, CDR1 is SGHAT and CDR2 is FQNNGV. J gave up 5 bases and V 2 bases, and 5 bases lay outside the gene matches.

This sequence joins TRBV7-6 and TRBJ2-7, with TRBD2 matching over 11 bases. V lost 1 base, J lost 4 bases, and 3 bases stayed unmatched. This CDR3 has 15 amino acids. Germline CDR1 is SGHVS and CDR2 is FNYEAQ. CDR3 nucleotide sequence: TGTGCCAGCAGCTTAGAGGCTAGCGGGGGGTACGAGCAGTACTTC. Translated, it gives CASSLEASGGYEQYF.

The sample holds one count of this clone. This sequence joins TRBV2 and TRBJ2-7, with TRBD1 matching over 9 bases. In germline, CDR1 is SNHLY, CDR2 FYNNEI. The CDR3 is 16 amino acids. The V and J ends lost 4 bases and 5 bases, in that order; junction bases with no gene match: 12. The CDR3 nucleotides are TGTGCCAGCAGTGCCCCACTAGGACAGGGGATGGACGAGCAGTACTTC. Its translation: CASSAPLGQGMDEQYF.

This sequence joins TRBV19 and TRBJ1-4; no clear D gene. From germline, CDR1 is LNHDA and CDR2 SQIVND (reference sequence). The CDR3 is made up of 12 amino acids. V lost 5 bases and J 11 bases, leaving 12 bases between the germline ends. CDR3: CASSAESVKLFF. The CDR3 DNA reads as TGTGCCAGTAGTGCGGAGTCGGTTAAACTGTTTTTT.

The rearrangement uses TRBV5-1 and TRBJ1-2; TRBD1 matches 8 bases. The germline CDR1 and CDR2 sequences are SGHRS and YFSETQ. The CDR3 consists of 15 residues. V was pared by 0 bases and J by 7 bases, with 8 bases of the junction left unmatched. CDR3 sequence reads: CASSLEGTGSGGYTF. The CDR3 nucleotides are TGCGCCAGCAGCTTGGAAGGGACAGGCAGTGGTGGCTACACCTTC.

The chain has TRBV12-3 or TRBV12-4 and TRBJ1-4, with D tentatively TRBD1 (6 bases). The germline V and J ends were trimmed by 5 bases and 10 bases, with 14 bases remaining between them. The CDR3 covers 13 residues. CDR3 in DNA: TGTGCCAGCAGTCAGCTACAGGGTTTAAAACTGTTTTTT. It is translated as CASSQLQGLKLFF.

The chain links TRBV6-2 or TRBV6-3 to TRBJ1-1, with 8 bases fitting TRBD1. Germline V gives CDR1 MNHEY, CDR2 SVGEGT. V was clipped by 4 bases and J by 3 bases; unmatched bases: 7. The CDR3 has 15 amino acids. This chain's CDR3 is CASSSRQGNHTEAFF. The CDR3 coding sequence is TGTGCCAGCAGTTCCCGACAGGGGAATCACACTGAAGCTTTCTTT.

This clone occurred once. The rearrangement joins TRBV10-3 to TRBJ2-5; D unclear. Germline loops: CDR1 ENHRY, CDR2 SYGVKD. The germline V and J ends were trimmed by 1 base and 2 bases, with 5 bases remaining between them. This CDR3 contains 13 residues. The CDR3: CAISEYRQETQYF. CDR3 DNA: TGTGCCATCAGTGAGTATAGACAAGAGACCCAGTACTTC.

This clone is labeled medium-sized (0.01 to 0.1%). CDR3 coding DNA: TGTGCCAGCAGCCAATCAATAACAGCCTATGGCTACACCTTC. Protein: CASSQSITAYGYTF. The chain employs TRBV16 and TRBJ1-2; no reliable D call. Trimming shortened V by 0 bases and J by 4 bases, and 9 bases separated the two germline ends. The CDR3 covers 14 residues. Germline V gives CDR1 KGHSY, CDR2 FQNENV.

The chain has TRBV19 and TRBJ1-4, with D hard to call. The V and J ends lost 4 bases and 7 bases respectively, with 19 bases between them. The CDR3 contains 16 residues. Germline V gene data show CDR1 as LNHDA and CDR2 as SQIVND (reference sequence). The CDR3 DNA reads TGTGCCAGTAGTACCCCGGAGGCCAGAAGTGGTGAAAAACTGTTTTTT. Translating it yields CASSTPEARSGEKLFF.

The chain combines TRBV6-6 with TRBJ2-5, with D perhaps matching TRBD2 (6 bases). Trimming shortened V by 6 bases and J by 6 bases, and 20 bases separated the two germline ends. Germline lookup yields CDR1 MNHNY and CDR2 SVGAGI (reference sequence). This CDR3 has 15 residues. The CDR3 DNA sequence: TGTGCCAGCAGGGGCGCCGTAGCGGAAGGGAAGACCCAGTACTTC. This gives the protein CASRGAVAEGKTQYF.

The CDR3 DNA sequence: TGTGCCAGCAGCGTAACCGGGACCTACAATGAGCAGTTCTTC. Amino acids: CASSVTGTYNEQFF. The chain combines TRBV9 with TRBJ2-1; D possibly corresponds to TRBD2 (5 bases). Germline CDR1 SGDLS, CDR2 YYNGEE. Trimming took 1 base from V and 2 from J, leaving 7 bases between them. The CDR3 has 14 amino acids. The variable domain in full, completed from reference TRBV9 and TRBJ2-1, reads DSGVTQTPKHLITATGQRVTLRCSPRSGDLSVYWYQQSLDQGLQFLIQYYNGEERAKGNILERFSAQQFPDLHSELNLSSLELGDSALYFCASSVTGTYNEQFFGPGTRLTVL.

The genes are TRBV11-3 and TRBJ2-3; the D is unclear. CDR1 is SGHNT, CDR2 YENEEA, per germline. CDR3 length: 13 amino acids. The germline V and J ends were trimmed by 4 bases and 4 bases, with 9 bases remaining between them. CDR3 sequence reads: CASSSQGADTQYF. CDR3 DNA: TGTGCCAGCAGCTCTCAAGGAGCAGATACGCAGTATTTT.

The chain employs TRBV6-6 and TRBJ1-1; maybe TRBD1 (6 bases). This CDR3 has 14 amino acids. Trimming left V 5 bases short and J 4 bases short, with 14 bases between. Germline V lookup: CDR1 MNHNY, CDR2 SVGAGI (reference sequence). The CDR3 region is CASSRLRGFTEAFF. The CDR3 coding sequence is TGTGCCAGCAGTCGGCTTAGGGGGTTCACTGAAGCTTTCTTT.

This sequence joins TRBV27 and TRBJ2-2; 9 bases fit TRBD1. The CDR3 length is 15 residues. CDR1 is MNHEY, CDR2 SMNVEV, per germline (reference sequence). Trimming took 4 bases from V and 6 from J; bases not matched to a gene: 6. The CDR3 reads CASSWGQGIAGELFF. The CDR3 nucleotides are TGTGCCAGCAGTTGGGGACAGGGTATTGCCGGGGAGCTGTTTTTT.

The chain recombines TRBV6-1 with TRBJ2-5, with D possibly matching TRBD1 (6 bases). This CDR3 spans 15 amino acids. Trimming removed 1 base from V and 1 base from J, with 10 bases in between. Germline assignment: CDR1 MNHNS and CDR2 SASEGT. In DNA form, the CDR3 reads TGTGCCAGCAGTGAAGGGTGGGGGCTCCAAGAGACCCAGTACTTC. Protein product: CASSEGWGLQETQYF.

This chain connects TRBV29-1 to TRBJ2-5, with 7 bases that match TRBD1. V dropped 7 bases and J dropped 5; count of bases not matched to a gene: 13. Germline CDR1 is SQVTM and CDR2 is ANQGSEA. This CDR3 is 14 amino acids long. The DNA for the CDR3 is TGCAGCGCCCACCGACAGGGTCTGGGGGAGACCCAGTACTTC. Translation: CSAHRQGLGETQYF.

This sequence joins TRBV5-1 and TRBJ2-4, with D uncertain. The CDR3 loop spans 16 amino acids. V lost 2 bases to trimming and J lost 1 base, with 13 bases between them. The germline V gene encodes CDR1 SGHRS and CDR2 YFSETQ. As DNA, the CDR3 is TGCGCCAGCAGCTTACAGAGTACTGTGGCCAAAAACATTCAGTACTTC. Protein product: CASSLQSTVAKNIQYF.

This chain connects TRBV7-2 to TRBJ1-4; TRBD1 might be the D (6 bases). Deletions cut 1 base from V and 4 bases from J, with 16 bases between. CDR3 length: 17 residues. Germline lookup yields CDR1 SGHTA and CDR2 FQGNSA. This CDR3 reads CASSLVTGTTINEKLFF. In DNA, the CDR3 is TGTGCCAGCAGCTTAGTCACCGGGACAACGATTAATGAAAAACTGTTTTTT.